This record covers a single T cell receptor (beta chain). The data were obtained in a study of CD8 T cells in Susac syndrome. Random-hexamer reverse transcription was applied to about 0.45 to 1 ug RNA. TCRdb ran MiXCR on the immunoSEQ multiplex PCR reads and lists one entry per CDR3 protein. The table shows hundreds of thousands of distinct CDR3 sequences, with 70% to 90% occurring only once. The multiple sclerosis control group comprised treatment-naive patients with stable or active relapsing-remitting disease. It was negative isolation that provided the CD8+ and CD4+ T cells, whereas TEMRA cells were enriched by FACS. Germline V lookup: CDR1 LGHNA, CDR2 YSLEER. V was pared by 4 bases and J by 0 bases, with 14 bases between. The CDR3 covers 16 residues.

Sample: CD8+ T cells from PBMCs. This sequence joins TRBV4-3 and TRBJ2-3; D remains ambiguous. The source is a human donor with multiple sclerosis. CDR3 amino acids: CASSPWSWASTDTQYF. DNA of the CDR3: TGCGCCAGCAGCCCTTGGTCGTGGGCTAGCACAGATACGCAGTATTTT.